This T cell receptor (beta chain) was documented in a study of T-cell reconstitution after alpha-beta-depleted transplantation in children. Unique molecular identifiers tagged the TCRbeta library. MiXCR was run by TCRdb on the PCR reads, yielding one entry per CDR3 protein. The table includes approximately 240,000 distinct CDR3 sequences, around 9.5% detected once. The CDR3 covers 17 residues. Deletions cut 7 bases from V and 2 bases from J, with 24 bases between. Germline assignment: CDR1 DFQATT and CDR2 SNEGSKA (reference sequence). The TCR comes from a human donor who donated a stem cell graft to a child with acute lymphoblastic leukemia. The sequencing used PBMCs from the stem cell graft donor, collected from the stem cell graft. This chain joins TRBV20-1 and TRBJ1-5; D is perhaps TRBD1 (5 bases). The CDR3 loop reads CSVPTHRFEEGNQPQHF. The CDR3, as DNA: TGCAGTGTACCGACTCACAGGTTTGAGGAAGGCAATCAGCCCCAGCATTTT.